This record looks at one T cell receptor beta chain sequence and its context. Profiling relied on immunoSEQ multiplex PCR, and the TCRdb table lists in-frame clones only, not all of them. The table has roughly 450,000 clones, around 91% seen once; the top ten hold 0.6%. These data belong to a study of blood T cell repertoires in COVID-19. The germline gives CDR1 MNHNS, CDR2 SASEGT. Trimming took 6 bases from V and 3 from J, leaving 14 bases between them. The CDR3 is 14 residues long. The source of this sequence is a man younger than 35 who had recovered from COVID-19. Sequencing used PBMCs or T cells enriched from blood (not recorded which). The V gene is TRBV6-1, the J gene TRBJ1-1, with D possibly TRBD1 on 5 matching bases. The CDR3 protein is CASSKTEGYTEAFF. Written as DNA, the CDR3 is TGTGCCAGCAGCAAGACAGAAGGCTACACTGAAGCTTTCTTT.